This TCR beta chain emerged from a study of chemoradiotherapy in HPV16-positive cancers. In regard to this clone: The antigen remains unidentified.

Sequencing used immunoSEQ multiplex PCR; TCRdb keeps in-frame clones, though not all of them. The table lists fewer than 70,000 clones, under 95% of them singletons. Study outcomes and limitations: HPV-specific T cells were functionally defined from only a couple of HPV16-positive patients. For HPV16-positive patients, expanding HPV-responsive T cells associated with longer recurrence-free survival.

Trimming stripped 0 bases from V and 8 bases from J, with 14 bases between. The CDR3 contains 14 residues. CDR1 is SGHDT, CDR2 YYEEEE, per germline. The clonotype comes from a human donor with HPV-associated anogenital cancer. This specimen was blood, taken from a patient who underwent chemoradiotherapy. The J gene is TRBJ1-2, the V gene TRBV5-6; TRBD1 might be the D (5 bases). The CDR3 reads CASSLVGAKGGYTF. CDR3 in DNA: TGTGCCAGCAGCTTGGTCGGAGCCAAGGGGGGCTACACCTTC.